Listed here are 13 T cell receptor beta chains from one sample, sequenced in a study of tumor-infiltrating lymphocytes in oesophageal squamous cell carcinoma. TCRdb re-derived calls from the PCR reads in MiXCR, one entry per CDR3 protein. The top ten hold under 55% of the sample, which has about 12,000 distinct CDR3 sequences, around 52% seen once. Sequenced material: esophageal tumor tissue. These TCRs come from a female donor with esophageal squamous cell carcinoma.

By share of the sample, this clonotype is medium-sized. V and J are TRBV6-6 and TRBJ2-3; weak D call: TRBD1 (6 bases). In germline, CDR1 is MNHNY, CDR2 SVGAGI (reference sequence). V gave up 0 bases and J gave up 6 bases, with 10 bases separating them. The CDR3 has 14 amino acids. For the CDR3, the DNA is TGTGCCAGCAGTTACTCGCCACAGGGCGATACGCAGTATTTT. As protein: CASSYSPQGDTQYF.

The V gene is TRBV27, the J gene TRBJ2-1, with 9 nucleotides matching TRBD1. The DNA matches TRBJ2-7 better at its end, which makes the J call doubtful. Germline V gene data show CDR1 as MNHEY and CDR2 as SMNVEV (reference sequence). CDR3 length equals 15 residues. CDR3 DNA: TGTGCCAGCATCAACAGGGGGCTCTACTACAATGAGCAGTACTTC. This translates into CASINRGLYYNEQYF.

This clonotype was recorded at least ten times. The chain has TRBV5-5 and TRBJ2-7; the D gene is possibly TRBD2 (5 bases). CDR3 length: 14 residues. V was pared by 2 bases and J by 5 bases, with 14 bases between. The germline V gene has CDR1 SGHKS and CDR2 YYEKEE (reference sequence). The CDR3 loop is CASSLEGWPHEQYF. Written as DNA, the CDR3 is TGTGCCAGCAGCTTAGAGGGATGGCCCCACGAGCAGTACTTC.

Judged by abundance, this clonotype is large. The chain uses TRBV7-9 and TRBJ1-2, with D possibly matching TRBD1 (5 bases). CDR3 length equals 15 residues. Germline loops: CDR1 SEHNR, CDR2 FQNEAQ (reference sequence). Trimming stripped 4 bases from V and 1 base from J, with 13 bases between. DNA of the CDR3: TGTGCCAGCAGCTCCCTAGGGGCCGGTAACTATGGCTACACCTTC. As protein: CASSSLGAGNYGYTF. Looking up the rest from reference TRBV7-9 and TRBJ1-2 gives the full variable domain: DTGVSQNPRHKITKRGQNVTFRCDPISEHNRLYWYRQTLGQGPEFLTYFQNEAQLEKSRLLSDRFSAERPKGSFSTLEIQRTEQGDSAMYLCASSSLGAGNYGYTFGSGTRLTVV.

As for this clonotype: The CDR3 does not close with the conserved phenylalanine or tryptophan, likely indicating a read error. No DNA is shown, since the ends of the CDR3 on it are uncertain; the CDR3 is the one TCRdb lists. This sequence joins TRBV11-2 and TRBJ2-3; the DNA was not used to check the table's D call, TRBD2. Per germline, CDR1 SGHAT and CDR2 FQNNGV. The CDR3 is 17 amino acids in total, end residues counted. The CDR3 is CASSLVAGGRNEQFFGP.

This clonotype was counted between two and nine times. The V and J genes are TRBV7-2 and TRBJ2-1; possibly TRBD2 for D (5 bases). Germline V gene lookup returns CDR1 SGHTA and CDR2 FQGNSA. The germline V and J ends were trimmed by 3 bases and 6 bases, with 12 bases remaining between them. This CDR3 contains 14 residues. The CDR3 sequence: CASSFLISVNEQFF. CDR3 nucleotides: TGTGCCAGCAGCTTTTTGATTAGCGTCAATGAGCAGTTCTTC.

The chain recombines TRBV12-3 or TRBV12-4 with TRBJ2-5; D unresolved. The CDR3 has 15 amino acids. V dropped 6 bases and J dropped 11 bases, with 25 bases sitting between them. The CDR3, as DNA: TGTGCCAGCAGCCCATCGCGCTACTCCTACAATGAGCAGTACTTC. Its translation is CASSPSRYSYNEQYF.

The sample holds a few counts of this clonotype. The chain uses TRBV7-2 and TRBJ2-5; TRBD2 matches at 7 bases. V was clipped by 5 bases and J by 11 bases; unmatched bases: 17. Germline lookup yields CDR1 SGHTA and CDR2 FQGNSA. The CDR3 spans 15 residues. CDR3 DNA sequence: TGTGCCAGCAGCGGACCAGCGGGACTCAAAGGGGAGCAGTACTTC. Encoded protein: CASSGPAGLKGEQYF.

The rearrangement joins TRBV7-4 to TRBJ1-2, with TRBD1 matching over 8 bases. This CDR3 region has 16 residues. V was clipped by 5 bases and J by 4 bases; unmatched bases: 12. Per germline, CDR1 SGHVT and CDR2 SQSDAQ. The CDR3 nucleotides read TGTGCCAGCAGCCGTGGACAGGGAAGAAGGAGCTATGGCTACACCTTC. As protein: CASSRGQGRRSYGYTF.

The chain couples TRBV7-2 to TRBJ2-5, with 8 bases that match TRBD1. The CDR3 extends over 15 amino acids. V lost 1 base, J lost 1 base, and 2 bases stayed unmatched. Germline loops: CDR1 SGHTA, CDR2 FQGNSA. The CDR3 coding sequence is TGTGCCAGCAGCTTAGGGACAGGGAGCCAAGAGACCCAGTACTTC. Translated: CASSLGTGSQETQYF.

This chain links TRBV7-2 with TRBJ2-7, with D hard to call. V was clipped by 5 bases and J by 2 bases, with 13 bases between them. Germline CDR1 and CDR2: SGHTA and FQGNSA. CDR3 length equals 14 residues. CDR3 region: CASSPYTQTYEQYF. CDR3 nucleotide sequence: TGTGCCAGCAGCCCCTACACGCAAACCTACGAGCAGTACTTC.

V gene TRBV28 combines with J gene TRBJ2-1, with 10 bases that match TRBD2. V shed 1 base and J 5 bases; nucleotides not matched to a gene: 2. The CDR3 has 15 residues. The V gene's germline CDR1 is MDHEN and CDR2 SYDVKM. The CDR3 DNA sequence: TGTGCCAGCAGTTTATCGACTAGCGGGCACAATGAGCAGTTCTTC. Translating gives CASSLSTSGHNEQFF.

The chain carries TRBV7-3 and TRBJ2-3; 8 bases are a match to TRBD2. The end of the DNA fits TRBJ2-5 better, so the J call may be wrong. Germline CDR1 SGHTA, CDR2 FQGTGA. The CDR3 totals 14 residues. The CDR3 region is CASSPQAGEETQYF. DNA of the CDR3: TGTGCCAGCAGCCCTCAAGCGGGAGAGGAGACCCAGTACTTC.